This T cell receptor (beta chain) was observed in a study of radiotherapy plus CTLA-4 blockade in lung cancer. Looking at the study overall: Patients showed objective responses in over 15% of cases, and disease control was achieved by 25% to 35%. General study findings and limits: In blood, TCR clones derived from the tumor expanded after radiotherapy plus ipilimumab.

Regarding this clone: Its specificity is not known.

Sequenced by immunoSEQ multiplex PCR; TCRdb stores in-frame clones only, minus some. The repertoire holds some 92,000 clones, with 75% to 85% as singletons. Alongside CTLA-4 blockade with ipilimumab, patients with chemo-refractory metastatic non-small-cell lung cancer received focal radiation. The receptor was derived from a human donor with non-small cell lung cancer who had a partial response to radiotherapy plus ipilimumab. The sequencing used peripheral blood, collected from a patient treated with radiotherapy plus ipilimumab.

This CDR3 is CSVEGGGPVGETQYF. Here the CDR3 DNA reads TGCAGCGTTGAAGGGGGGGGACCAGTGGGGGAGACCCAGTACTTC. V gene TRBV29-1 combines with J gene TRBJ2-5; 7 positions agree with TRBD2. CDR3 size: 15 residues. Germline V gene data show CDR1 as SQVTM and CDR2 as ANQGSEA. J lost 5 bases, V lost 1 base, and 10 bases had no gene match.